A selection of T cell receptor beta chains follows, all from one sample in a study of blood T cell repertoires in COVID-19. Generated by immunoSEQ multiplex PCR, the TCRdb table keeps only in-frame clones and is missing some. Of 200,000 to 250,000 clones listed, about four fifths are singletons. Specimen: PBMCs or T cells enriched from blood (not recorded which). These TCRs come from a woman aged 55-70 years who had recovered from COVID-19. The CDR3 runs from the conserved cysteine through the conserved F or W. The D gene is left open where the match is weak. For some rows the clone size is stated as once, few or many, or as a class when expanded; others skip it.

TRBJ2-5 | NA | 15 | TRBV7-2 | TRBD1 | CASSARQGTGETQYF | TGTGCCAGCAGCGCGCGACAGGGGACGGGAGAGACCCAGTACTTC
TRBJ1-1 | once | 13 | TRBV6-5 | NA | CASSYGRNTEAFF | TGTGCCAGCAGTTACGGTAGGAACACTGAAGCTTTCTTT
TRBJ1-2 | NA | 13 | TRBV12-3/TRBV12-4 | NA | CASSPVGANGYTF | TGTGCCAGCAGTCCGGTAGGGGCGAATGGCTACACCTTC
TRBJ1-4 | NA | 16 | TRBV3-1/TRBV3-2 | TRBD1 | CASSQPGTGTNEKLFF | TGTGCCAGCAGCCAACCAGGGACAGGGACTAATGAAAAACTGTTTTTT
TRBJ2-3 | NA | 17 | TRBV5-6 | TRBD2 | CASSFPLAGVSTDTQYF | TGTGCCAGCAGCTTTCCCCTAGCGGGGGTGAGCACAGATACGCAGTATTTT
TRBJ1-2 | NA | 14 | TRBV5-1 | NA | CASQKLGSNYGYTF | TGCGCCAGCCAGAAATTGGGGAGTAACTATGGCTACACCTTC
TRBJ2-5 | few | 15 | TRBV4-3 | TRBD2 | CASSQEGTTEETQYF | TGCGCCAGCAGCCAAGAAGGGACTACCGAAGAGACCCAGTACTTC
TRBJ1-5 | NA | 16 | TRBV5-5 | NA | CASSLNTGNSNQPQHF | TGTGCCAGCAGCTTAAATACAGGGAATAGCAATCAGCCCCAGCATTTT
TRBJ1-3 | NA | 12 | TRBV6-2/TRBV6-3 | NA | CASSYGVPTIYF | TGTGCCAGCAGTTACGGAGTCCCGACCATATATTTT
TRBJ2-5 | NA | 14 | TRBV21-1 | NA | CASSTRPGGETQYF | TGTGCCAGCAGCACTCGACCAGGGGGAGAGACCCAGTACTTC
TRBJ1-1 | NA | 15 | TRBV9 | NA | CASSVDQGTNTEAFF | TGTGCCAGCAGCGTAGATCAGGGGACGAACACTGAAGCTTTCTTT
TRBJ1-3 | NA | 16 | TRBV4-3 | NA | CASSRSGGSSGNTIYF | TGCGCCAGCAGCCGAAGCGGAGGGAGCTCTGGAAACACCATATATTTT
TRBJ2-7 | NA | 15 | TRBV6-5 | NA | CASSPTGLSPYEQYF | TGTGCCAGCAGTCCGACAGGTCTGTCCCCCTACGAGCAGTACTTC
TRBJ1-4 | once | 15 | TRBV15 | TRBD1 | CATRPRGQVGEKLFF | TGTGCCACCAGACCTAGGGGGCAGGTCGGTGAAAAACTGTTTTTT
TRBJ2-5 | NA | 14 | TRBV15 | NA | CATSRDEIQETQYF | TGTGCCACCAGCAGAGACGAGATTCAAGAGACCCAGTACTTC
TRBJ1-1 | NA | 15 | TRBV10-3 | NA | CAITLVLGGNTEAFF | TGTGCCATCACCCTTGTCTTGGGAGGGAACACTGAAGCTTTCTTT
TRBJ1-4 | NA | 14 | TRBV6-5 | NA | CASSRGRINEKLFF | TGTGCCAGCAGCCGAGGGAGGATTAATGAAAAACTGTTTTTT
TRBJ2-7 | NA | 14 | TRBV9 | NA | CASSVIPGSYEQYF | TGTGCCAGCAGCGTAATTCCAGGATCCTACGAGCAGTACTTC
TRBJ2-2 | once | 17 | TRBV13 | NA | CASSLGLGTANTGELFF | TGTGCCAGCAGCTTAGGCCTCGGGACTGCGAACACCGGGGAGCTGTTTTTT
TRBJ1-1 | once | 13 | TRBV5-1 | NA | CASSAGGWTEAFF | TGCGCCAGCAGCGCCGGAGGATGGACTGAAGCTTTCTTT
TRBJ2-3 | NA | 16 | TRBV11-2 | TRBD2 | CASSSLSSGGKDTQYF | TGTGCCAGCAGCTCCCTGAGTAGCGGGGGGAAGGATACGCAGTATTTT
TRBJ2-4 | NA | 14 | TRBV28 | NA | CASSSPGAKNIQYF | TGTGCCAGCAGTTCCCCGGGGGCCAAAAACATTCAGTACTTC
TRBJ2-2 | NA | 13 | TRBV30 | TRBD2 | CAWSISGAGELFF | TGTGCCTGGAGTATTAGCGGGGCCGGGGAGCTGTTTTTT
TRBJ2-3 | NA | 15 | TRBV7-3 | NA | CASSPQPLAGGTQYF | TGTGCCAGCAGCCCACAACCACTAGCTGGGGGGACGCAGTATTTT
TRBJ1-5 | NA | 14 | TRBV19 | TRBD1 | CASAGTGGGQPQHF | TGTGCCAGTGCCGGGACAGGGGGCGGACAGCCCCAGCATTTT
TRBJ2-3 | NA | 15 | TRBV2 | TRBD2 | CASSNRRGSTDTQYF | TGTGCCAGCAGTAATCGGCGGGGGAGCACAGATACGCAGTATTTT
TRBJ1-2 | NA | 14 | TRBV19 | NA | CASSKRDILSGYTF | TGTGCCAGTAGTAAAAGGGACATCCTCTCGGGCTACACCTTC
TRBJ1-1 | NA | 15 | TRBV25-1 | TRBD1 | CASSEGGGVNTEAFF | TGTGCCAGCAGTGAAGGAGGGGGCGTGAACACTGAAGCTTTCTTT
TRBJ1-3 | NA | 14 | TRBV6-5 | NA | CASSYTKQGNTIYF | TGTGCCAGCAGTTACACCAAACAGGGAAACACCATATATTTT
TRBJ2-5 | once | 15 | TRBV9 | NA | CASSGILGGPETQYF | TGTGCCAGCAGCGGTATCCTGGGGGGGCCTGAGACCCAGTACTTC
TRBJ2-7 | NA | 13 | TRBV6-1 | NA | CASSETQGYEQYF | TGTGCCAGCAGTGAGACACAGGGCTACGAGCAGTACTTC
TRBJ2-3 | NA | 15 | TRBV11-3 | TRBD1 | CASSPGTGGADTQYF | TGTGCCAGCAGCCCTGGGACAGGGGGCGCCGATACGCAGTATTTT
TRBJ1-6 | NA | 14 | TRBV9 | NA | CASSAGGWDSPLHF | TGTGCCAGCAGCGCTGGGGGGTGGGATTCACCCCTCCACTTT
TRBJ2-3 | NA | 14 | TRBV7-3 | TRBD2 | CASSFSGDGNTQYF | TGTGCCAGCAGCTTTAGCGGGGACGGGAATACGCAGTATTTT
TRBJ2-1 | NA | 17 | TRBV19 | TRBD2 | CASSISGRRSSYNEQFF | TGTGCCAGTAGTATTAGCGGGAGACGGAGTTCCTACAATGAGCAGTTCTTC
TRBJ2-3 | few | 14 | TRBV29-1 | TRBD2 | CSVSLSGTTDTQYF | TGCAGCGTTAGCCTTAGCGGGACCACAGATACGCAGTATTTT
TRBJ2-2 | NA | 14 | TRBV2 | NA | CASRMDKYTGELFF | TGTGCCAGCAGGATGGACAAATACACCGGGGAGCTGTTTTTT
TRBJ2-5 | NA | 13 | TRBV29-1 | TRBD2 | CSVEPSGVETQYF | TGCAGCGTTGAACCGAGCGGGGTTGAGACCCAGTACTTC
TRBJ1-2 | few | 14 | TRBV15 | NA | CATSLGQKNYGYTF | TGTGCCACCAGCCTTGGACAGAAAAACTATGGCTACACCTTC
TRBJ1-4 | once | 14 | TRBV7-9 | TRBD1 | CASSSGTGEEKLFF | TGTGCCAGCAGCTCCGGGACAGGGGAGGAAAAACTGTTTTTT
TRBJ2-7 | NA | 16 | TRBV13 | TRBD1 | CASSWNYRGRSYEQYF | TGTGCCAGCAGTTGGAATTACAGGGGCAGAAGCTACGAGCAGTACTTC
TRBJ1-1 | NA | 15 | TRBV27 | TRBD1 | CATSPLRDRDTEAFF | TGTGCCACCTCGCCGCTCCGGGACAGAGACACTGAAGCTTTCTTT
TRBJ2-3 | NA | 16 | TRBV3-1/TRBV3-2 | TRBD2 | CASSPQAGGLTDTQYF | TGTGCCAGCAGCCCCCAAGCGGGAGGACTCACAGATACGCAGTATTTT
TRBJ2-7 | NA | 14 | TRBV7-2 | TRBD2 | CASSPSPSGGASYF | TGTGCCAGCAGCCCCTCCCCTAGCGGGGGGGCCTCATACTTC
TRBJ2-3 | NA | 15 | TRBV10-3 | TRBD2 | CAISEGLAETDTQYF | TGTGCCATCAGTGAAGGACTAGCGGAAACAGATACGCAGTATTTT
TRBJ1-2 | NA | 15 | TRBV7-6 | TRBD1 | CASSLSPTGSYGYTF | TGTGCCAGCAGCTTATCCCCGACAGGGAGCTATGGCTACACCTTC
TRBJ1-2 | NA | 13 | TRBV19 | TRBD1 | CASSYDRVYGYTF | TGTGCCAGTAGTTATGACAGGGTCTATGGCTACACCTTC
TRBJ2-7 | few | 15 | TRBV9 | TRBD1 | CASSATGVSVDRQYF | TGTGCCAGCAGCGCCACAGGGGTTTCGGTCGATCGGCAGTACTTC
TRBJ2-6 | NA | 19 | TRBV19 | NA | CASSPQDGPRGSGANVLTF | TGTGCCAGTAGTCCACAGGACGGGCCAAGAGGATCTGGGGCCAACGTCCTGACTTTC
TRBJ2-7 | NA | 14 | TRBV5-6 | NA | CASSATANSYEQYF | TGTGCCAGCAGCGCGACAGCGAACTCCTACGAGCAGTACTTC
TRBJ1-5 | NA | 14 | TRBV19 | TRBD1 | CASSIETGSQPQHF | TGTGCCAGTAGTATAGAGACAGGGAGCCAGCCCCAGCATTTT
TRBJ2-1 | few | 15 | TRBV19 | TRBD2 | CASSRLAGGFNEQFF | TGTGCCAGTAGTAGACTAGCGGGAGGGTTCAATGAGCAGTTCTTC